The 18 T cell receptor beta chains in this list originate from one sample, sequenced in a study of radiotherapy plus CTLA-4 blockade in lung cancer. Some clones are missing from TCRdb's copy, which holds only in-frame ones; the method was immunoSEQ multiplex PCR. This table has over 40,000 clones, roughly four fifths appearing once. The source material was peripheral blood, sampled from a patient treated with radiotherapy plus ipilimumab. These receptors all come from a human donor with non-small cell lung cancer who had stable disease on radiotherapy plus ipilimumab.

The chain carries TRBV28 and TRBJ1-1, with D tentatively TRBD1 (6 bases). The CDR3 is 13 residues long. Germline-derived CDR1 and CDR2 are MDHEN and SYDVKM. V was trimmed by 9 bases and J by 9 bases, leaving 20 bases between them. The CDR3 here is CASTAGGLDQAFF. DNA of the CDR3: TGTGCCAGTACTGCCGGGGGGCTGGACCAAGCTTTCTTT.

V and J are TRBV28 and TRBJ2-2; possibly TRBD1 for D (6 bases). Germline lookup yields CDR1 MDHEN and CDR2 SYDVKM. Trimming took 7 bases from V and 5 from J, leaving 11 bases between them. CDR3 length equals 13 residues. The chain's CDR3 is CASNQGLTGELFF. As DNA, the CDR3 is TGTGCCAGCAACCAGGGGCTGACCGGGGAGCTGTTTTTT. Full variable domain (missing parts from reference TRBV28 and TRBJ2-2): DVKVTQSSRYLVKRTGEKVFLECVQDMDHENMFWYRQDPGLGLRLIYFSYDVKMKEKGDIPEGYSVSREKKERFSLILESASTNQTSMYLCASNQGLTGELFFGEGSRLTVL.

The CDR3 is CATSDRDENTGELFF. CDR3 coding DNA: TGTGCCACCTCGGACAGGGACGAGAACACCGGGGAGCTGTTTTTT. The genes are TRBV6-6 and TRBJ2-2, with 8 bases identical to TRBD1. Germline CDR1 and CDR2: MNHNY and SVGAGI (reference sequence). The CDR3 is 15 residues long. J was trimmed by 1 base and V by 10 bases; bases with no gene match: 8.

This clone has a handful of counts. CDR3 protein: CAWSYGLAAYNEQFF. The DNA for the CDR3 is TGTGCCTGGAGTTACGGACTAGCGGCTTACAATGAGCAGTTCTTC. The chain links TRBV30 to TRBJ2-1, with TRBD2 identical over 10 bases. This CDR3 has 15 residues. Per the germline V gene, CDR1 is GTSNPN and CDR2 is SVGIG (reference sequence). With V trimmed by 2 bases and J by 4 bases, 5 bases remained unmatched.

This chain uses TRBV7-2 with TRBJ2-1; D might be TRBD2 (5 bases). Looked up from germline, CDR1 is SGHTA and CDR2 is FQGNSA. Trimming pared 0 bases from V and 5 bases from J, leaving 5 bases between. The CDR3 is 13 amino acids. CDR3 DNA: TGTGCCAGCAGCTTAGCGACTAACAATGAGCAGTTCTTC. Residues: CASSLATNNEQFF.

The rearrangement uses TRBV7-2 and TRBJ2-1; 7 nucleotides align to TRBD2. The CDR3 consists of 15 residues. In germline, CDR1 is SGHTA, CDR2 FQGNSA. Trimming cost V 4 bases and J 2 bases; bases outside gene matches: 5. In nucleotides, the CDR3 is TGTGCCAGCAGCTCGAGCGGGATAACCTACAATGAGCAGTTCTTC. The encoded protein is CASSSSGITYNEQFF.

The chain carries TRBV6-1 and TRBJ2-3, with TRBD2 matching 7 bases. CDR1 and CDR2 (germline): MNHNS, SASEGT. V lost 3 bases and J lost 4; bases outside the gene matches: 7. This CDR3 region has 15 residues. CDR3 residues: CASSDPAGWADTQYF. CDR3 nucleotides: TGTGCCAGCAGTGACCCAGCGGGATGGGCAGATACGCAGTATTTT.

On this clone: In the same sample, other DNA sequences code for this CDR3. The chain recombines TRBV18 with TRBJ2-5, with 7 bases lining up with TRBD2. The CDR3 covers 16 residues. J was trimmed by 5 bases and V by 8 bases; bases with no gene match: 17. CDR1 and CDR2 (germline): KGHSH, LQKENI. Here the CDR3 DNA reads TGTGCCAGCGCGTCGTTGGGACTGGCGGGAGCGGAGACCCAGTACTTC. Protein product: CASASLGLAGAETQYF.

V is TRBV18 and J is TRBJ1-1, with D uncertain. The CDR3 totals 16 residues. Looked up from germline, CDR1 is KGHSH and CDR2 is LQKENI. V was shortened by 2 bases and J by 1 base, with 14 bases between the two germline ends. CDR3 DNA: TGTGCCAGCTCACCAAACGAAGCCTTAGCGAACACTGAAGCTTTCTTT. Its protein product is CASSPNEALANTEAFF.

The CDR3: CASSVTGGSEQYF. The CDR3 DNA is TGTGCCAGCAGCGTAACAGGGGGGTCCGAGCAGTACTTC. The chain combines TRBV9 with TRBJ2-7, with 8 bases aligning to TRBD1. The CDR3 is 13 amino acids. The V and J ends lost 1 base and 6 bases, in that order; junction bases with no gene match: 3. Germline V lookup: CDR1 SGDLS, CDR2 YYNGEE.

The chain links TRBV28 to TRBJ2-5; TRBD2 matches 8 bases. The germline V gene has CDR1 MDHEN and CDR2 SYDVKM. Trimming cost V 0 bases and J 5 bases; bases outside gene matches: 8. The CDR3 is 16 residues long. DNA of the CDR3: TGTGCCAGCAGTTTATGGGGAGCGGGAGCTAGGGAGACCCAGTACTTC. Translation gives CASSLWGAGARETQYF.

The rearrangement links TRBV7-2 to TRBJ2-1; 10 bases agree with TRBD2. The CDR3 runs 16 residues. In germline, CDR1 is SGHTA, CDR2 FQGNSA. Losses at the gene ends were 5 bases for V and 0 bases for J; bases not matched to a gene: 4. The CDR3 loop is CASSLRTSGSYNEQFF. CDR3 in DNA: TGTGCCAGCAGCCTAAGGACTAGCGGCTCCTACAATGAGCAGTTCTTC.

Regarding this clone: The junction departs from germline at one end; a sequencing error may be responsible. The chain is built from TRBV30 and TRBJ2-7, with 14 bases fitting TRBD2. This CDR3 is built from 16 residues. Germline V gives CDR1 GTSNPN, CDR2 SVGIG (reference sequence). CDR3 nucleotide sequence: TGTGCCCGGAGTGTACGGGGACTAGCGGGAGTGTTCGAGCAGTACTTC. It yields the protein CARSVRGLAGVFEQYF.

The chain carries TRBV30 and TRBJ1-5; 8 nucleotides match TRBD1. The CDR3 totals 14 residues. J gave up 5 bases and V 2 bases, and 5 bases lay outside the gene matches. Germline assignment: CDR1 GTSNPN and CDR2 SVGIG (reference sequence). The CDR3 region is CAWSPDRGYQPQHF. CDR3 bases: TGTGCCTGGAGTCCCGACAGGGGATATCAGCCCCAGCATTTT.

The chain links TRBV7-8 to TRBJ1-2, with 7 bases identical to TRBD1. The CDR3 is 15 residues long. Germline CDR1 SGHVS, CDR2 FQNEAQ. With V trimmed by 11 bases and J by 0 bases, 12 bases remained unmatched. This CDR3 reads CAGSPVGTANYGYTF. In nucleotides, the CDR3 is TGTGCCGGTTCCCCCGTGGGGACAGCTAACTATGGCTACACCTTC.

The chain has TRBV7-9 and TRBJ2-7; tentative D call: TRBD1 (6 bases). Germline V CDR1 and CDR2: SEHNR, FQNEAQ (reference sequence). Trimming took 0 bases from V and 3 from J, leaving 15 bases between them. This CDR3 comprises 16 residues. The CDR3 DNA reads as TGTGCCAGCAGCTTAGCGGAGTTAACCAGGGGCTACGAGCAGTACTTC. Its translation: CASSLAELTRGYEQYF.

The chain links TRBV7-8 to TRBJ2-7; D is unresolved. The CDR3 runs 12 residues. Germline CDR1 reads SGHVS; CDR2 reads FQNEAQ. V was clipped by 2 bases and J by 4 bases, with 6 bases between them. CDR3 sequence (DNA): TGTGCCAGCAGCTTATACGGGTACGAGCAGTACTTC. Translation: CASSLYGYEQYF.

The chain links TRBV11-3 to TRBJ2-1, with 8 bases aligning to TRBD2. Germline assignment: CDR1 SGHNT and CDR2 YENEEA. The CDR3 covers 15 residues. J lost 10 bases, V lost 2 bases, and 10 bases had no gene match. The CDR3 DNA is TGTGCCAGCAGCTTAAGGTCGGCGGGAGGCTTGGAGCAGTTCTTC. Its translation is CASSLRSAGGLEQFF.